This TCR beta chain was sequenced during a study of shared clonotypes between healthy human individuals. The CDR3 is 15 amino acids. Germline V gene data show CDR1 as MNHEY and CDR2 as SMNVEV (reference sequence). V shed 3 bases and J shed 5 bases, with 15 bases lying between them. Profiled with immunoSEQ multiplex PCR; TCRdb holds only in-frame clones, not every one. The data show 450,000 to 650,000 clones, around 78% seen once. The TCR was taken from a woman aged 40 to 50 in good health. Some clones in this sample may be carry-over from other donors' samples. This chain uses TRBV27 with TRBJ2-3, with unresolved D. The sample taken for sequencing was PBMCs. The CDR3 DNA reads as TGTGCCAGCAGTTTGGGTGGTGGTGGGCGAGATACGCAGTATTTT. As protein: CASSLGGGGRDTQYF.